What follows are 29 T cell receptor beta chains derived from one specimen sequenced in a study of blood T cell repertoires in COVID-19. This table comes from immunoSEQ multiplex PCR, and its TCRdb copy is limited to in-frame clones, with some not included. The sample yields about 200,000 clones, about 84% seen once. Sequencing was carried out using PBMCs or T cells enriched from blood (not recorded which). The receptors originated from a man aged 35-49 years with acute COVID-19.

CDR3 coding DNA: TGTGCCAGCAGTGAAGTCCCGGACAGAGCGGATACGCAGTATTTT. Protein product: CASSEVPDRADTQYF. The chain recombines TRBV6-1 with TRBJ2-3; tentatively, D is TRBD1 (6 bases). The V end lost 1 base, the J end lost 6 bases, and 14 bases lay between the germline ends. CDR1 and CDR2 (germline): MNHNS, SASEGT. The CDR3 spans 15 residues.

The J gene is TRBJ2-5, the V gene TRBV30, with D possibly TRBD1 on 5 matching bases. CDR3 length: 11 amino acids. Per the germline V gene, CDR1 is GTSNPN and CDR2 is SVGIG (reference sequence). V was cut by 0 bases and J by 7 bases, with 6 bases left in between. CDR3 protein: CAWSVTGTQYF. DNA of the CDR3: TGTGCCTGGAGTGTCACAGGGACCCAGTACTTC.

This chain joins TRBV2 and TRBJ1-4; 8 bases agree with TRBD1. V lost 7 bases, J lost 11 bases, and 12 bases stayed unmatched. The CDR3 has 14 residues. Germline CDR1 SNHLY, CDR2 FYNNEI. The CDR3, as DNA: TGTGCCAGCATACGAACCGACAGGGGAACTAAACTGTTTTTT. It is translated as CASIRTDRGTKLFF.

This chain uses TRBV19 with TRBJ2-1; 7 nucleotides align to TRBD2. This CDR3 is 14 amino acids long. CDR1 is LNHDA and CDR2 is SQIVND in the germline V gene (reference sequence). With 6 bases clipped from V and 9 bases from J, the junction kept 11 bases outside the gene matches. CDR3 sequence: CASRLLATEGEQFF. In DNA form, the CDR3 reads TGTGCCAGTAGACTACTAGCGACAGAGGGTGAGCAGTTCTTC.

V gene TRBV5-1 combines with J gene TRBJ1-1; 10 bases map to TRBD1. The junction had 3 bases not matched to a gene; V was cut back by 0 bases and J by 7 bases. There are 14 residues in the CDR3. The germline CDR1 and CDR2 sequences are SGHRS and YFSETQ. The CDR3 reads CASSLGDRGREAFF. The CDR3 nucleotides are TGCGCCAGCAGCTTGGGCGACAGGGGGCGTGAAGCTTTCTTT. The entire variable domain, with the rest obtained from reference TRBV5-1 and TRBJ1-1, is as follows: KAGVTQTPRYLIKTRGQQVTLSCSPISGHRSVSWYQQTPGQGLQFLFEYFSETQRNKGNFPGRFSGRQFSNSRSEMNVSTLELGDSALYLCASSLGDRGREAFFGQGTRLTVV.

The rearrangement links TRBV21-1 to TRBJ1-1. TRBV21-1 is flagged as a pseudogene. The CDR3 runs 13 residues. The CDR3 here is CASSKRDLPEAFF. The CDR3 DNA reads as TGTGCCAGCAGCAAGCGGGACTTGCCTGAAGCTTTCTTT.

This clone has more than one count but fewer than ten. The gene calls are TRBV2 and TRBJ1-6, with D perhaps TRBD1 (6 bases). The CDR3 has 13 residues. CDR1 and CDR2 from the germline V gene are SNHLY and FYNNEI. Trimming stripped 4 bases from V and 7 bases from J, with 8 bases between. CDR3 in amino acids: CASSVGGNSPLHF. The CDR3 region has the DNA TGTGCCAGCAGTGTAGGGGGAAATTCACCCCTCCACTTT.

In this sample, this clone turned up once. J is TRBJ1-6 and V is TRBV4-2; tentative D call: TRBD1 (5 bases). V dropped 0 bases and J dropped 8 bases, with 11 bases sitting between them. The CDR3 consists of 15 residues. Germline-derived CDR1 and CDR2 are LGHNA and YNFKEQ. The CDR3 sequence: CASSQDEGEDSPLHF. The CDR3 nucleotides read TGTGCCAGCAGCCAAGATGAAGGGGAGGATTCACCCCTCCACTTT.

The chain has TRBV7-3 and TRBJ1-5, with TRBD1 matching 7 bases. Germline V lookup: CDR1 SGHTA, CDR2 FQGTGA. V lost 1 base, J lost 4 bases, and 4 bases stayed unmatched. This CDR3 contains 15 residues. DNA for the CDR3: TGTGCCAGCAGCTTAAGAGGGGGCGGGAATCAGCCCCAGCATTTT. Encoded protein: CASSLRGGGNQPQHF.

The chain couples TRBV6-2 or TRBV6-3 to TRBJ2-5; 11 bases are a match to TRBD2. After removal of 5 bases from V and 4 bases from J, the junction contained 6 bases not matched to a gene. This CDR3 region has 15 residues. The germline V gene has CDR1 MNHEY and CDR2 SVGEGT. CDR3 sequence: CASSQTLAGGETQYF. Here the CDR3 DNA reads TGTGCCAGCAGTCAGACCCTAGCGGGAGGAGAGACCCAGTACTTC.

The rearrangement links TRBV11-2 to TRBJ1-2; tentative D call: TRBD1 (5 bases). CDR3 length: 14 amino acids. Trimming took 1 base from V and 6 from J, leaving 12 bases between them. CDR1 and CDR2 (germline): SGHAT, FQNNGV. The CDR3 loop reads CASSLGGGPDGYTF. The CDR3 region has the DNA TGTGCCAGCAGCTTAGGGGGGGGTCCGGATGGCTACACCTTC.

V and J are TRBV30 and TRBJ1-2, with 11 nucleotides matching TRBD1. The CDR3 length is 18 residues. J gave up 4 bases and V 2 bases, and 15 bases lay outside the gene matches. Looked up from germline, CDR1 is GTSNPN and CDR2 is SVGIG (reference sequence). CDR3 sequence reads: CAWSSEWTGGRSGYGYTF. CDR3 sequence (DNA): TGTGCCTGGAGTAGCGAATGGACAGGGGGCAGGTCGGGCTATGGCTACACCTTC.

The chain couples TRBV19 to TRBJ1-1; no clear D gene. Germline V gene data show CDR1 as LNHDA and CDR2 as SQIVND (reference sequence). V was clipped by 5 bases and J by 5 bases, with 9 bases between them. The CDR3 has 12 residues. CDR3 nucleotide sequence: TGTGCCAGTAGTGAGGGATGGACTGAAGCTTTCTTT. Translated, it gives CASSEGWTEAFF. Full variable domain (rest looked up from reference TRBV19 and TRBJ1-1): DGGITQSPKYLFRKEGQNVTLSCEQNLNHDAMYWYRQDPGQGLRLIYYSQIVNDFQKGDIAEGYSVSREKKESFPLTVTSAQKNPTAFYLCASSEGWTEAFFGQGTRLTVV.

The chain couples TRBV2 to TRBJ1-2; D is perhaps TRBD1 (6 bases). The V end lost 8 bases, the J end lost 2 bases, and 12 bases lay between the germline ends. This CDR3 is built from 13 residues. Germline CDR1 is SNHLY and CDR2 is FYNNEI. The CDR3 reads CASGLTGNYGYTF. In DNA form, the CDR3 reads TGTGCCAGCGGGTTAACAGGGAACTATGGCTACACCTTC.

The chain recombines TRBV6-1 with TRBJ1-2; the match to TRBD1 covers 7 bases. V lost 3 bases and J lost 4; bases outside the gene matches: 5. The germline V gene has CDR1 MNHNS and CDR2 SASEGT. This CDR3 spans 14 amino acids. The CDR3 region has the DNA TGTGCCAGCAGTGAGCTGAACAGGGGCTATGGCTACACCTTC. Translated, it gives CASSELNRGYGYTF.

The chain has TRBV9 and TRBJ2-5; tentative D call: TRBD1 (5 bases). The V end lost 2 bases, the J end lost 3 bases, and 11 bases lay between the germline ends. The CDR3 spans 14 residues. The V gene's germline CDR1 is SGDLS and CDR2 YYNGEE. CDR3 sequence: CASSVQGLEETQYF. The CDR3 DNA sequence: TGTGCCAGCAGCGTTCAGGGTTTAGAAGAGACCCAGTACTTC.

This CDR3 is CASSLSGLALNYEQYF. The CDR3 DNA sequence: TGTGCCAGCAGTTTGTCGGGACTAGCCCTGAACTACGAGCAGTACTTC. The chain employs TRBV28 and TRBJ2-7; TRBD2 aligns across 9 bases. Germline CDR1 is MDHEN and CDR2 is SYDVKM. J was trimmed by 3 bases and V by 3 bases; bases with no gene match: 9. This CDR3 comprises 16 residues. The full variable domain, rest sourced from reference TRBV28 and TRBJ2-7, is DVKVTQSSRYLVKRTGEKVFLECVQDMDHENMFWYRQDPGLGLRLIYFSYDVKMKEKGDIPEGYSVSREKKERFSLILESASTNQTSMYLCASSLSGLALNYEQYFGPGTRLTVT.

This chain joins TRBV29-1 and TRBJ2-3, with 9 nucleotides matching TRBD2. This CDR3 spans 11 amino acids. Germline loops: CDR1 SQVTM, CDR2 ANQGSEA. V dropped 7 bases and J dropped 8; count of bases not matched to a gene: 4. CDR3 nucleotides: TGCAGCGCCTTAGCGGGAGTTACGCAGTATTTT. The encoded protein is CSALAGVTQYF.

This chain uses TRBV4-1 with TRBJ2-2; D call uncertain. With 4 bases removed from V and 6 bases from J, the gap between germline ends came to 3 bases. Germline assignment: CDR1 MGHRA and CDR2 YSYEKL. The CDR3 has 11 residues. The CDR3 bases are TGCGCCAGCAGCCTAGCCGGGGAGCTGTTTTTT. Its translation is CASSLAGELFF.

This clone came up once. This chain connects TRBV6-2 or TRBV6-3 to TRBJ2-1; 12 bases map to TRBD2. With 6 bases clipped from V and 8 bases from J, the junction kept 11 bases outside the gene matches. Germline CDR1 reads MNHEY; CDR2 reads SVGEGT. The CDR3 length is 16 residues. The CDR3, as DNA: TGTGCCAGCAGCCGCGGGACGGGGACTAGCGGGTATGAGCAGTTCTTC. Translated: CASSRGTGTSGYEQFF.

This chain connects TRBV3-1 (or the pseudogene TRBV3-2) to TRBJ2-1; D perhaps matches TRBD2 (6 bases). Germline loops: CDR1 LGHDT, CDR2 YNNKEL (reference sequence). V was cut by 4 bases and J by 0 bases, with 19 bases left in between. The CDR3 length is 18 residues. CDR3: CASSRYPIGSGSYNEQFF. CDR3 DNA: TGTGCCAGCAGCCGTTACCCGATTGGTAGCGGCTCCTACAATGAGCAGTTCTTC.

V usage is TRBV28 and J usage is TRBJ1-2; D unresolved. Germline CDR1 is MDHEN and CDR2 is SYDVKM. V was pared by 3 bases and J by 8 bases, with 13 bases between. CDR3 length: 13 amino acids. The CDR3 here is CASSLKSPRGYTF. The CDR3 region has the DNA TGTGCCAGCAGTTTGAAATCCCCGAGGGGCTACACCTTC.

The chain is built from TRBV6-2 or TRBV6-3 and TRBJ1-2; 12 positions agree with TRBD1. V lost 5 bases and J lost 8; bases outside the gene matches: 12. CDR1 and CDR2 from the germline V gene are MNHEY and SVGEGT. The CDR3 is made up of 16 amino acids. Here the CDR3 reads CASSQDPGQGAGGYTF. In DNA, the CDR3 is TGTGCCAGCAGTCAAGACCCGGGACAGGGGGCGGGCGGCTACACCTTC.

In its sample, this clone was seen once. The rearrangement links TRBV2 to TRBJ1-5; D gene ambiguous. This CDR3 has 13 residues. Germline lookup yields CDR1 SNHLY and CDR2 FYNNEI. Trimming pared 4 bases from V and 4 bases from J, leaving 8 bases between. In nucleotides, the CDR3 is TGTGCCAGCAGTGTGGCCTTAAATCAGCCCCAGCATTTT. As protein: CASSVALNQPQHF.

The chain uses TRBV6-5 and TRBJ1-2; D may be TRBD1 (6 bases). This CDR3 has 13 residues. Germline CDR1 reads MNHEY; CDR2 reads SVGAGI. CDR3 coding DNA: TGTGCATCCCAGGGGTCCAAAGGTTATGGCTACACCTTC. Translating gives CASQGSKGYGYTF.

The chain is built from TRBV19 and TRBJ2-1; D uncertain. CDR1 and CDR2 (germline): LNHDA, SQIVND (reference sequence). Trimming stripped 5 bases from V and 0 bases from J, with 11 bases between. The CDR3 contains 15 residues. The CDR3 spells CASSLVYSSYNEQFF. The CDR3 nucleotides read TGTGCCAGTAGTCTAGTCTACAGCTCCTACAATGAGCAGTTCTTC.

CDR3 in DNA: TGTGCCAGCAGCTTTCGACAGACAACTAATGAAAAACTGTTTTTT. Translated, it gives CASSFRQTTNEKLFF. The rearrangement uses TRBV7-9 and TRBJ1-4, with D perhaps TRBD1 (5 bases). The germline V gene encodes CDR1 SEHNR and CDR2 FQNEAQ (reference sequence). V was trimmed by 3 bases and J by 0 bases, leaving 8 bases between them. The CDR3 loop spans 15 amino acids.

The chain combines TRBV5-1 with TRBJ1-4; D gene ambiguous. Germline CDR1 and CDR2: SGHRS and YFSETQ. The CDR3 sequence is 15 residues long. Trimming removed 2 bases at V and 2 bases at J, with 10 bases between. The DNA of the CDR3 is TGCGCCAGCAGCTTAAGCGGTACGACTAATGAAAAACTGTTTTTT. Residues: CASSLSGTTNEKLFF.

The chain combines TRBV5-1 with TRBJ1-3; D gene uncertain. The germline V and J ends were trimmed by 0 bases and 0 bases, with 16 bases remaining between them. The germline CDR1 and CDR2 sequences are SGHRS and YFSETQ. This CDR3 spans 18 amino acids. The CDR3 here is CASSLDSGNYFSGNTIYF. The CDR3, as DNA: TGCGCCAGCAGCTTGGATTCGGGGAACTATTTCTCTGGAAACACCATATATTTT.